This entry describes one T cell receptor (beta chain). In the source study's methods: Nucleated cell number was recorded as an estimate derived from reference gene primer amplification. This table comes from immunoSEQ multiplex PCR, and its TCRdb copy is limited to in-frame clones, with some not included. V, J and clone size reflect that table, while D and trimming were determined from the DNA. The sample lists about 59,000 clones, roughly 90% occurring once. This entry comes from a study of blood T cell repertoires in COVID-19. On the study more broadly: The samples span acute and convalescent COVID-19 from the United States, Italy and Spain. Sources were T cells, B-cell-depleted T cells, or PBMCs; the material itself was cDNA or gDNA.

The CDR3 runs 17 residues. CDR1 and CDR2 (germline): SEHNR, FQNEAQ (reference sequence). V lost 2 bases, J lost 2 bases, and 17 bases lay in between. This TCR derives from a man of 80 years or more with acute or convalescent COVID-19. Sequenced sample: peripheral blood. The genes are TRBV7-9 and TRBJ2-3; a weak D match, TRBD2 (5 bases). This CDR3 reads CASSLSARTESTDTQYF. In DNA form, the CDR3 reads TGTGCCAGCAGCTTATCTGCCAGGACTGAGTCCACAGATACGCAGTATTTT. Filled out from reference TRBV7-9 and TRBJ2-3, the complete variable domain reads DTGVSQNPRHKITKRGQNVTFRCDPISEHNRLYWYRQTLGQGPEFLTYFQNEAQLEKSRLLSDRFSAERPKGSFSTLEIQRTEQGDSAMYLCASSLSARTESTDTQYFGPGTRLTVL.